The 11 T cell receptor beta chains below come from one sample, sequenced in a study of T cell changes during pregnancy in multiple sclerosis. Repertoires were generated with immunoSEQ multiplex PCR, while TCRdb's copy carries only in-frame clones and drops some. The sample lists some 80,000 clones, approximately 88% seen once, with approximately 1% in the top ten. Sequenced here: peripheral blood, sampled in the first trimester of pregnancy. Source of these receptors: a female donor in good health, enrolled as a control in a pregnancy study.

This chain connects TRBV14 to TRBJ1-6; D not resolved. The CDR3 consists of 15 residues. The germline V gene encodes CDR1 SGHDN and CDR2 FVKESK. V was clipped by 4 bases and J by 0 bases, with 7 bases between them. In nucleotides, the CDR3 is TGTGCCAGCAGCCTTCCGGGCTCCTATAATTCACCCCTCCACTTT. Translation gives CASSLPGSYNSPLHF.

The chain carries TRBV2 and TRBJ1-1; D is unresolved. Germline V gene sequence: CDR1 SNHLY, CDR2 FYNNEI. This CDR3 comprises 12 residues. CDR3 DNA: TGTGCGGATCGAGGTAAGAACACTGAAGCTTTCTTT. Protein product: CADRGKNTEAFF.

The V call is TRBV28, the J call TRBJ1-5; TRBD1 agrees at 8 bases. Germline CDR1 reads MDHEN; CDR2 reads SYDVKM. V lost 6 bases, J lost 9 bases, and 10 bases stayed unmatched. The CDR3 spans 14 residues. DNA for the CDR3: TGTGCCAGCAGACCGGGACAGGTTTTTCGGCCCCAGCATTTT. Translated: CASRPGQVFRPQHF.

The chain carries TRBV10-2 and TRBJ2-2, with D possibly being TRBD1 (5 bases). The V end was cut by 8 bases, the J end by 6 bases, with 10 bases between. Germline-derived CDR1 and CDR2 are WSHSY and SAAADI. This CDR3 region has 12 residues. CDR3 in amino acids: CASSQGAGELFF. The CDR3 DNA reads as TGCGCCAGCTCCCAGGGTGCCGGGGAGCTGTTTTTT.

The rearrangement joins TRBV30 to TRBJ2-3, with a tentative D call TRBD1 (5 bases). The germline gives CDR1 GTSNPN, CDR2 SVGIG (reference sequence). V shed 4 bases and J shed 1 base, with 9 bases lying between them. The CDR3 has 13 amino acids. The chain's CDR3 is CAWTSRGTDTQYF. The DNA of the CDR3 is TGTGCCTGGACATCCAGGGGCACAGATACGCAGTATTTT.

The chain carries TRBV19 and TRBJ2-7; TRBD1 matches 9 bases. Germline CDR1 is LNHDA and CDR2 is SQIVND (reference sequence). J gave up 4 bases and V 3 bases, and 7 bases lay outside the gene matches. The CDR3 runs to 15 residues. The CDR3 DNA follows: TGTGCCAGTAGTATGGACTCGACAGGGGGGTACGAGCAGTACTTC. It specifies CASSMDSTGGYEQYF.

CDR3 sequence (DNA): TGTGCCAGCGGAGGCCTGCAATATGGCTACACCTTC. Its protein product is CASGGLQYGYTF. J is TRBJ1-2 and V is TRBV27; D unresolved. V was cut by 8 bases and J by 5 bases, with 12 bases left in between. The V gene's germline CDR1 is MNHEY and CDR2 SMNVEV (reference sequence). The CDR3 contains 12 residues.

The CDR3 nucleotides are TGTGCCAGCGGGCGGGGGAATACCTACGAGCAGTACTTC. This translates into CASGRGNTYEQYF. The gene calls are TRBV14 and TRBJ2-7; 7 bases fit TRBD2. V lost 8 bases to trimming and J lost 2 bases; unmatched junction nucleotides: 6. Germline values: CDR1 SGHDN, CDR2 FVKESK. This CDR3 has 13 amino acids. Together with reference TRBV14 and TRBJ2-7, the CDR3 gives the full variable domain: EAGVTQFPSHSVIEKGQTVTLRCDPISGHDNLYWYRRVMGKEIKFLLHFVKESKQDESGMPNNRFLAERTGGTYSTLKVQPAELEDSGVYFCASGRGNTYEQYFGPGTRLTVT.

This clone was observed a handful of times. CDR3 sequence (DNA): TGTGCCAGCAGCTTCTTTTCAGGCGACAATCAGCCCCAGCATTTT. Protein: CASSFFSGDNQPQHF. The chain combines TRBV5-6 with TRBJ1-5; D gene uncertain. V was trimmed by 2 bases and J by 3 bases, leaving 12 bases between them. The CDR3 is 15 residues long. Germline V CDR1 and CDR2: SGHDT, YYEEEE. Using reference TRBV5-6 and TRBJ1-5 for the parts outside the CDR3, the full variable domain is DAGVTQSPTHLIKTRGQQVTLRCSPKSGHDTVSWYQQALGQGPQFIFQYYEEEERQRGNFPDRFSGHQFPNYSSELNVNALLLGDSALYLCASSFFSGDNQPQHFGDGTRLSIL.

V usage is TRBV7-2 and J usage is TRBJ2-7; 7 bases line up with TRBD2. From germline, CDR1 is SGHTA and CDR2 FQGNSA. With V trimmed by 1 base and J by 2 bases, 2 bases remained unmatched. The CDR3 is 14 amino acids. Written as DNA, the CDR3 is TGTGCCAGCAGCTTAGTGGGGGGGACCTACGAGCAGTACTTC. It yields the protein CASSLVGGTYEQYF.

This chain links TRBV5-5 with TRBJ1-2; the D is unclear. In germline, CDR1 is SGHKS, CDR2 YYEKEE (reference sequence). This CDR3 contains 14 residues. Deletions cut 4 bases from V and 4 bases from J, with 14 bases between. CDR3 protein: CASSLYVGLYGYTF. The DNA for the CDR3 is TGTGCCAGCAGCCTCTACGTCGGACTCTATGGCTACACCTTC.